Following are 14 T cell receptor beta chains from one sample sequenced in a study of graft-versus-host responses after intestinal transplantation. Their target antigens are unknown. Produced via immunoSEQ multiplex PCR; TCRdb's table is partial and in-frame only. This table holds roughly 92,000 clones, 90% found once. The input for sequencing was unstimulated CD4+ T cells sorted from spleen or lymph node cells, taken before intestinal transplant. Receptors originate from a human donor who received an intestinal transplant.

As DNA, the CDR3 is TGTGCCAGCAGTTTAATTTCGGGGCAGGGGGACTACAATGAGCAGTTCTTC. Amino acid sequence: CASSLISGQGDYNEQFF. V and J are TRBV27 and TRBJ2-1; 7 bases match TRBD1. V gave up 2 bases and J gave up 3 bases; unmatched junction bases: 10. The CDR3 extends over 17 amino acids. Per germline, CDR1 MNHEY and CDR2 SMNVEV (reference sequence).

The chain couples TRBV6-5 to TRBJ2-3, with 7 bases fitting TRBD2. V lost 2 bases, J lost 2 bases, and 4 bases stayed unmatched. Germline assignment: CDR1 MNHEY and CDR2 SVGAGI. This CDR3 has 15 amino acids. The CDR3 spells CASSYRSGYTDTQYF. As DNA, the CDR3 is TGTGCCAGCAGTTACCGTAGCGGGTACACAGATACGCAGTATTTT.

CDR3 loop: CASSSTSGSYEQYF. The CDR3 nucleotides read TGTGCCAGCAGCTCCACTAGCGGCTCCTACGAGCAGTACTTC. The chain joins TRBV7-8 to TRBJ2-7; 8 bases are shared with TRBD2. CDR3 length: 14 amino acids. V lost 4 bases to trimming and J lost 0 bases; unmatched junction nucleotides: 2. Per germline, CDR1 SGHVS and CDR2 FQNEAQ.

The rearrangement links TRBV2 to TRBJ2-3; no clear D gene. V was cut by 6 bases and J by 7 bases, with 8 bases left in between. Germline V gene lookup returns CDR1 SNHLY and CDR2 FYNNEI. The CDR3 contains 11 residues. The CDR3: CASRQQNTQYF. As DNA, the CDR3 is TGTGCCAGCAGACAACAGAATACGCAGTATTTT. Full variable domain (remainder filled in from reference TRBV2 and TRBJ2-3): EPEVTQTPSHQVTQMGQEVILRCVPISNHLYFYWYRQILGQKVEFLVSFYNNEISEKSEIFDDQFSVERPDGSNFTLKIRSTKLEDSAMYFCASRQQNTQYFGPGTRLTVL.

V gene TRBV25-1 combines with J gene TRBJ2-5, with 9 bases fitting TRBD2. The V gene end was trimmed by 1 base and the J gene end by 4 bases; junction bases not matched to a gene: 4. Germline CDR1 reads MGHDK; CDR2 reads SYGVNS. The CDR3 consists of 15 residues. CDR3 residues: CASSESPAGGETQYF. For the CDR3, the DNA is TGTGCCAGCAGTGAATCCCCAGCGGGGGGAGAGACCCAGTACTTC.

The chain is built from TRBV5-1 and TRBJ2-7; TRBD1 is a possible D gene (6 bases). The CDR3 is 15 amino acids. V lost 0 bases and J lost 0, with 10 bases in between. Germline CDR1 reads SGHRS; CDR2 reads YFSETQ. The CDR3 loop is CASSLAVGASYEQYF. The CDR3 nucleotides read TGCGCCAGCAGCTTGGCCGTGGGGGCCTCCTACGAGCAGTACTTC.

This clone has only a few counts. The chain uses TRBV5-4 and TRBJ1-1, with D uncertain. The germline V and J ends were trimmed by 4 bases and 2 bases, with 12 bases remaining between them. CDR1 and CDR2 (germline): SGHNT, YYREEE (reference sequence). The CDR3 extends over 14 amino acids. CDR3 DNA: TGTGCCAGCAGCCGGCGGGAAACCAACACTGAAGCTTTCTTT. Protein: CASSRRETNTEAFF.

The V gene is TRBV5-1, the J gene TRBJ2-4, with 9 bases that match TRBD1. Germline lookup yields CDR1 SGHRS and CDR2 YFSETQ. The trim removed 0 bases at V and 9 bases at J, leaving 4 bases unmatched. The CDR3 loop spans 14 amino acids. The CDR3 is CASSLGQGDGIQYF. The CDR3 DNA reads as TGCGCCAGCAGCTTGGGACAGGGGGATGGCATTCAGTACTTC. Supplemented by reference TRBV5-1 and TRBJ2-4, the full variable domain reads KAGVTQTPRYLIKTRGQQVTLSCSPISGHRSVSWYQQTPGQGLQFLFEYFSETQRNKGNFPGRFSGRQFSNSRSEMNVSTLELGDSALYLCASSLGQGDGIQYFGAGTRLSVL.

CDR3 sequence: CASDQGAGNQPQHF. In DNA form, the CDR3 reads TGTGCCAGTGATCAGGGGGCTGGAAATCAGCCCCAGCATTTT. The chain joins TRBV2 to TRBJ1-5; 8 bases are shared with TRBD1. CDR3 length equals 14 residues. The germline gives CDR1 SNHLY, CDR2 FYNNEI. Germline trimming cut 9 bases from V and 4 bases from J; bases unmatched to any gene: 8.

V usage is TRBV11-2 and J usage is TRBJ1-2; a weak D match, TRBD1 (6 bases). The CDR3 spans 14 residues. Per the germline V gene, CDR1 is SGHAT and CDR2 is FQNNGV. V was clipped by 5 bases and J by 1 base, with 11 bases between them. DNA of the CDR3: TGTGCCAGCAGCCCGTCGGACAGTAACTATGGCTACACCTTC. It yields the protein CASSPSDSNYGYTF.

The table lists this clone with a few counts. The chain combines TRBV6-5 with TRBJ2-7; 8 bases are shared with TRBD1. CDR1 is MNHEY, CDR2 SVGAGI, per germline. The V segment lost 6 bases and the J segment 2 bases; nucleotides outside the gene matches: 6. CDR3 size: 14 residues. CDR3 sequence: CASREGQGTYEQYF. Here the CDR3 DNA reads TGTGCCAGCAGAGAAGGACAGGGTACCTACGAGCAGTACTTC.

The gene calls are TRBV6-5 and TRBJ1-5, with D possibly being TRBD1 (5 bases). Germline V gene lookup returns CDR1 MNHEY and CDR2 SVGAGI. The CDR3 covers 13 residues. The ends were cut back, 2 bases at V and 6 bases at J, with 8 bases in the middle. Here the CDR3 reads CASSYGGTQPQHF. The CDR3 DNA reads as TGTGCCAGCAGTTACGGGGGGACTCAGCCCCAGCATTTT.

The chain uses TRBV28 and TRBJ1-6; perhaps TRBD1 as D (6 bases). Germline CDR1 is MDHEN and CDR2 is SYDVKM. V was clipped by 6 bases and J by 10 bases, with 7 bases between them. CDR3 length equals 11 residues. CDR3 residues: CASSTGSPLHF. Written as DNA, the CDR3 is TGTGCCAGCAGCACAGGGTCACCCCTCCACTTT.

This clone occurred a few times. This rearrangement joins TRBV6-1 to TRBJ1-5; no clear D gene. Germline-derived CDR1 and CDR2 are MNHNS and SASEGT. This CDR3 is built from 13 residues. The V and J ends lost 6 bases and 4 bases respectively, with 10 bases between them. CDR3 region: CASRVEANQPQHF. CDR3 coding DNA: TGTGCCAGCAGAGTGGAGGCGAATCAGCCCCAGCATTTT.